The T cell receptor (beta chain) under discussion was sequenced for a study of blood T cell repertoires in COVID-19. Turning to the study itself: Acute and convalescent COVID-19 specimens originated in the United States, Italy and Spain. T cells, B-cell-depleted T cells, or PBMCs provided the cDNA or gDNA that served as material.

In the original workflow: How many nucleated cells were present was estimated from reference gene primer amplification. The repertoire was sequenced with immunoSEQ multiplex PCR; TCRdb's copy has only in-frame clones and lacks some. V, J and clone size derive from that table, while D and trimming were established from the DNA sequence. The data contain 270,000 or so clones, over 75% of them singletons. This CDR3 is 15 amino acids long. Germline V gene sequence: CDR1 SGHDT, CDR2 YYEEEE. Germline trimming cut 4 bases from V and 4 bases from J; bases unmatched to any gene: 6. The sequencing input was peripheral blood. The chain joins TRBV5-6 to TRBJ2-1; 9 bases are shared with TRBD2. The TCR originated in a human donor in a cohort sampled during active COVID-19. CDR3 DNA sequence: TGTGCCAGCAGCGGCTCTAGCGGGGCATACAATGAGCAGTTCTTC. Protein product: CASSGSSGAYNEQFF.